This T cell receptor (beta chain) is drawn from a study of response to subunit inactivated influenza vaccine. The study's findings and limits: There was a suggestion from the authors that each seasonal influenza vaccination recruits few new T cells.

TCRdb analysed the RT-PCR reads with MiXCR anew, one entry per CDR3 protein. This sample has about 240,000 distinct CDR3 sequences, with 12% found just once. This clonotype has more than one count but fewer than ten. Its antigen is unknown. The germline V and J ends were trimmed by 4 bases and 4 bases, with 17 bases remaining between them. The V gene's germline CDR1 is SGHDT and CDR2 YYEEEE. The CDR3 totals 15 residues. The chain joins TRBV5-6 to TRBJ2-5, with a weak D call TRBD2 (5 bases). This receptor was identified in a man aged 50-60 years who received an inactivated influenza vaccine. The sample consisted of non-naive T cells sorted from PBMCs, taken roughly 2 weeks before vaccination. CDR3 sequence reads: CASSPAKRFLETQYF. The CDR3 DNA reads TGTGCCAGCAGCCCAGCGAAGCGGTTTTTAGAGACCCAGTACTTC.